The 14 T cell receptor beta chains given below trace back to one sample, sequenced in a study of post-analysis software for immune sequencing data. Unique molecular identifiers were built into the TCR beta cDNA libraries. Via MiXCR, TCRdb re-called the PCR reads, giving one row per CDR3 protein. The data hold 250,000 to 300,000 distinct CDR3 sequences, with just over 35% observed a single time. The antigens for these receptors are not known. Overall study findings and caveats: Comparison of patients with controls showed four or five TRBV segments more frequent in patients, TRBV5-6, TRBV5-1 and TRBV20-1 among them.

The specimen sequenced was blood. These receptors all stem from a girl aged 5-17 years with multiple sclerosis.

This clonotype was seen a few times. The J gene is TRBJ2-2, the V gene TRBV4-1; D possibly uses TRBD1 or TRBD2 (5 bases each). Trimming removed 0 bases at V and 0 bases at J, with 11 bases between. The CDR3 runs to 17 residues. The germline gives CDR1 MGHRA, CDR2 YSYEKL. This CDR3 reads CASSQEGPPANTGELFF. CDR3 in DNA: TGCGCCAGCAGCCAAGAGGGACCCCCGGCGAACACCGGGGAGCTGTTTTTT.

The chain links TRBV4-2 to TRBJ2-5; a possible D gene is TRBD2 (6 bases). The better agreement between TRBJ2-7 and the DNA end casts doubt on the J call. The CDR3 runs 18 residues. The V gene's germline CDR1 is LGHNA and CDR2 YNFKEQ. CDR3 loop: CASSQALAEGHRIHEQYF. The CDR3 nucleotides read TGTGCCAGCAGCCAAGCCTTAGCGGAAGGGCATCGTATCCACGAGCAGTACTTC.

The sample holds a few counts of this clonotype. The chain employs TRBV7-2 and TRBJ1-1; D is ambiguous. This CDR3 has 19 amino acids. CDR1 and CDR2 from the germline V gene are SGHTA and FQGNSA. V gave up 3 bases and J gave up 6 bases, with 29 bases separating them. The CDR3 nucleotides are TGTGCCAGCAGCTTCGGGGATGGTGGGGTGTGGAGAGAGGGTCCTGAAGCTTTCTTT. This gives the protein CASSFGDGGVWREGPEAFF. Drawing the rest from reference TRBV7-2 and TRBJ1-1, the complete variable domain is GAGVSQSPSNKVTEKGKDVELRCDPISGHTALYWYRQSLGQGLEFLIYFQGNSAPDKSGLPSDRFSAERTGGSVSTLTIQRTQQEDSAVYLCASSFGDGGVWREGPEAFFGQGTRLTVV.

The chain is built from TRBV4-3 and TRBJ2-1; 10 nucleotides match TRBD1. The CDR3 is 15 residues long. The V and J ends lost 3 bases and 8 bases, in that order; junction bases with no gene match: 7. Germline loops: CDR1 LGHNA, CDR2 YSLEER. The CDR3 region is CASSHETGGIDEQFF. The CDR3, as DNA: TGCGCCAGCAGCCATGAGACAGGGGGCATCGATGAGCAGTTCTTC.

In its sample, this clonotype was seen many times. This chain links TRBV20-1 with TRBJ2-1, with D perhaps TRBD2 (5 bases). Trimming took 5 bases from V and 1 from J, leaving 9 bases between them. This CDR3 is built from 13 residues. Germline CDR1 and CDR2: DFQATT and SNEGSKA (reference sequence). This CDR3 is CSARTPSYNEQFF. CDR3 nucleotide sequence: TGCAGTGCTCGGACTCCGTCCTACAATGAGCAGTTCTTC.

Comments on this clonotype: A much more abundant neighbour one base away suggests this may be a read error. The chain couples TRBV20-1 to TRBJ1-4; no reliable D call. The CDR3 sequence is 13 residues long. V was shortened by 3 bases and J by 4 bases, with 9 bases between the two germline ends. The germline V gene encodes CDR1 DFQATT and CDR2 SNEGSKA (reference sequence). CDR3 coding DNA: TGCAGTGCTAGGATGGAATATAATGAAAAACTGTTTTTT. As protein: CSARMEYNEKLFF.

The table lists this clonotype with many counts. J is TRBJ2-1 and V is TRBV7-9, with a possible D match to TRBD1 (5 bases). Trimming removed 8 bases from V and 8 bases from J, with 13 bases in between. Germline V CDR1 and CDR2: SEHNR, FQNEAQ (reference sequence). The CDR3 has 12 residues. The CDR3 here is CASYRIQDEQFF. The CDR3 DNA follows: TGTGCCAGCTACAGGATTCAGGATGAGCAGTTCTTC.

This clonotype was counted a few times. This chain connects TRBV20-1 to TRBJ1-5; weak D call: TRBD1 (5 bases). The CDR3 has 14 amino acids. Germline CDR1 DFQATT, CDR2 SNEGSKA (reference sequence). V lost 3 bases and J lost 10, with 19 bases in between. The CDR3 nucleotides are TGCAGTGCTAGTGGACGTGGGGCTGGGCTTCCCCAGCATTTT. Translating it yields CSASGRGAGLPQHF.

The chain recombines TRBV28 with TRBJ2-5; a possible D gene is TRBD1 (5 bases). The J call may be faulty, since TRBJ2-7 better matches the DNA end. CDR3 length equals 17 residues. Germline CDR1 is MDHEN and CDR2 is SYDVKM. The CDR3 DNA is TGTGCCAGCAGTTCCCCGTCTGGGGCCAGGGCCCTCTACGAGCAGTACTTC. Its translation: CASSSPSGARALYEQYF.

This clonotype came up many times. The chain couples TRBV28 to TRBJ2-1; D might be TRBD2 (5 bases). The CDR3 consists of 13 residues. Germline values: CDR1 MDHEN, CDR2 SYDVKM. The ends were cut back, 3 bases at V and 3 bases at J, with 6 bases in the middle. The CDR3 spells CASSLGVYNEQFF. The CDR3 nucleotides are TGTGCCAGCAGTTTGGGAGTCTACAATGAGCAGTTCTTC.

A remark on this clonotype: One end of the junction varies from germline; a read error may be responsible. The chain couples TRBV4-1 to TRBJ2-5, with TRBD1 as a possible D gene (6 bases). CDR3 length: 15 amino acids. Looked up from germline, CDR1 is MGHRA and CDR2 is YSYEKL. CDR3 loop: CASSQVGRGQEAQYF. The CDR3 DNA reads TGCGCCAGCAGCCAAGTGGGCAGGGGACAAGAGGCCCAGTACTTC.

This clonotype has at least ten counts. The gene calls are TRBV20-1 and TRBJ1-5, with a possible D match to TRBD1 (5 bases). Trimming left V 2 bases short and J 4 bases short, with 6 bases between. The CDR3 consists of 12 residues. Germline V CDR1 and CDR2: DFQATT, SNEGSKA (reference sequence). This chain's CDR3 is CSARQGNQPQHF. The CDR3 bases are TGCAGTGCTAGACAGGGAAATCAGCCCCAGCATTTT.

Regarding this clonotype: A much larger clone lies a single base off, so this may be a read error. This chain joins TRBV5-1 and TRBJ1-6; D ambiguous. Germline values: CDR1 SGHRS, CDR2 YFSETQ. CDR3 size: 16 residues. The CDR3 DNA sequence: TGCGCCAGCAGCTTGGCCGGCGTCTCCTATAATTCACCCCCCCACTTT. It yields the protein CASSLAGVSYNSPPHF.

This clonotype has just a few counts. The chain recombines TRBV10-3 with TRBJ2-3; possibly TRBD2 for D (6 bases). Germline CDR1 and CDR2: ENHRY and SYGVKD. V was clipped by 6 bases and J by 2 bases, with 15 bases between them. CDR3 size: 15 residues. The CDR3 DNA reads TGTGCCATCAGCCAAACCGGCGGGACCACAGATACGCAGTATTTT. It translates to CAISQTGGTTDTQYF.